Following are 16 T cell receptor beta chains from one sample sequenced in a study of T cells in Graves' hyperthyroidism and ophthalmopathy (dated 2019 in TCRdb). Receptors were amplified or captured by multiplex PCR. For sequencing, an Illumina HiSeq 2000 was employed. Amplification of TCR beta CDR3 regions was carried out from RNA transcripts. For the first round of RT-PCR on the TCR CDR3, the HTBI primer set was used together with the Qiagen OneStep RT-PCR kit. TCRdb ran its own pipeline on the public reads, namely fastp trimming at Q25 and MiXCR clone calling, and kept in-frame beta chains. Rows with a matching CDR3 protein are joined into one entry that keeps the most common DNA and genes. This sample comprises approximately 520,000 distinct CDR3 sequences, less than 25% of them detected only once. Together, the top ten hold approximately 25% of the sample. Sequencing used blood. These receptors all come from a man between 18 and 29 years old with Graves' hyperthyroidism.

The CDR3 loop reads CASTIPTQGNTIYF. DNA for the CDR3: TGTGCCAGCACCATTCCTACCCAGGGGAACACCATATATTTT. The chain uses TRBV12-3 or TRBV12-4 and TRBJ1-3; maybe TRBD1 (6 bases). The length of the CDR3 is 14 residues. Trimming pared 7 bases from V and 7 bases from J, leaving 17 bases between.

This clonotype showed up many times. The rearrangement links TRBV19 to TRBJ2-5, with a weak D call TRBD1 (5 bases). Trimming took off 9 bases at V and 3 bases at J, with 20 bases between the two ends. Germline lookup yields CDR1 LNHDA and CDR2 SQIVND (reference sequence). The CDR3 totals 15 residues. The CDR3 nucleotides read TGTGCCAGGAGGACAACCCTATGGTCAAAAGAGACCCAGTACTTC. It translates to CARRTTLWSKETQYF. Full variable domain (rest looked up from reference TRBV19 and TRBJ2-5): DGGITQSPKYLFRKEGQNVTLSCEQNLNHDAMYWYRQDPGQGLRLIYYSQIVNDFQKGDIAEGYSVSREKKESFPLTVTSAQKNPTAFYLCARRTTLWSKETQYFGPGTRLLVL.

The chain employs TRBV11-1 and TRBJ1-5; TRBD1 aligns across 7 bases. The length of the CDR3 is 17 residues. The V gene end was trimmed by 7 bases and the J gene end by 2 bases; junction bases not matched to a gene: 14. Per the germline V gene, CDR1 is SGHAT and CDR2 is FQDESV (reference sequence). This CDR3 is CASTSGDRVKGNQPQHF. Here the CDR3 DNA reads TGTGCCAGCACCTCGGGAGACAGGGTTAAGGGCAATCAGCCCCAGCATTTT. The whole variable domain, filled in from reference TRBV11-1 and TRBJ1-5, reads EAEVAQSPRYKITEKSQAVAFWCDPISGHATLYWYRQILGQGPELLVQFQDESVVDDSQLPKDRFSAERLKGVDSTLKIQPAELGDSAMYLCASTSGDRVKGNQPQHFGDGTRLSIL.

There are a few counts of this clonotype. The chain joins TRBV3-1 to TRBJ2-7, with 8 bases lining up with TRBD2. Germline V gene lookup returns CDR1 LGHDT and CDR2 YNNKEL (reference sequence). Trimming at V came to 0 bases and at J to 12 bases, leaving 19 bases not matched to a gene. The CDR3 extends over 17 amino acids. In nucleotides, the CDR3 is TGTGCCAGCAGCCAAGAAGTTGTGTGGGCTAGCGGGCCGCTGCGGTACTTC. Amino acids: CASSQEVVWASGPLRYF.

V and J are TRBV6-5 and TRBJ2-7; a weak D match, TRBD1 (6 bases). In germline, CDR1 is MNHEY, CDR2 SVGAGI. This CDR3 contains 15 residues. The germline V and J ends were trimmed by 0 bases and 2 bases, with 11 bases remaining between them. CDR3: CASSYSTQGTYEQYF. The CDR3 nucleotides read TGTGCCAGCAGTTACTCGACACAGGGCACCTACGAGCAGTACTTC.

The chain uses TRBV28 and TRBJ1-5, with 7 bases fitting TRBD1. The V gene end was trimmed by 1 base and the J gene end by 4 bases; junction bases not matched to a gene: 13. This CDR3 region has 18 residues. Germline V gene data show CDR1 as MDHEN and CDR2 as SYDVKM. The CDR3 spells CASSLFNRGRLPNQPQHF. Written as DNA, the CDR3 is TGTGCCAGCAGTTTATTTAACAGGGGCCGACTTCCTAATCAGCCCCAGCATTTT.

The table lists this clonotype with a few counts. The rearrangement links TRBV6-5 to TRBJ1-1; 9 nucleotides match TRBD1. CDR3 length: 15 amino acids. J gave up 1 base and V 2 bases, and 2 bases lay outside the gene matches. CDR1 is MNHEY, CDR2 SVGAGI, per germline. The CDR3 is CASSYGTGWNTEAFF. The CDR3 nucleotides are TGTGCCAGCAGTTACGGGACAGGGTGGAACACTGAAGCTTTCTTT.

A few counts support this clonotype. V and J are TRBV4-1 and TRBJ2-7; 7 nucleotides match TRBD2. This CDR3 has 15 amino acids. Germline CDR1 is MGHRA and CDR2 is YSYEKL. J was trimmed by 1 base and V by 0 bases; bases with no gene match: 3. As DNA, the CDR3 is TGCGCCAGCAGCCAAGAAAGCGGGGAATCCTACGAGCAGTACTTC. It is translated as CASSQESGESYEQYF.

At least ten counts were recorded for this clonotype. The CDR3 here is CASSVGSYGYTF. The DNA of the CDR3 is TGTGCCAGCAGCGTTGGGTCGTATGGCTACACCTTC. The rearrangement joins TRBV9 to TRBJ1-2; D gene uncertain. V was cut by 2 bases and J by 5 bases, with 7 bases left in between. The CDR3 totals 12 residues. Germline loops: CDR1 SGDLS, CDR2 YYNGEE.

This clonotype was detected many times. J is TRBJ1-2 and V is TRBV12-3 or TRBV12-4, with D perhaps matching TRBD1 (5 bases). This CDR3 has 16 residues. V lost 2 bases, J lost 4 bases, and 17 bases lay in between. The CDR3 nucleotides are TGTGCCAGCAGTTTAAGTTCCGGACTGGGGGGCTATGGCTACACCTTC. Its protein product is CASSLSSGLGGYGYTF.

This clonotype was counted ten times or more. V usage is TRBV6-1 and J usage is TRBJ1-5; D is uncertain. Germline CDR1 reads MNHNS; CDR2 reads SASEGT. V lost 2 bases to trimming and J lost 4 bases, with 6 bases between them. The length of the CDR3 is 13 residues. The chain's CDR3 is CASSESQNQPQHF. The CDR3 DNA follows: TGTGCCAGCAGTGAATCACAGAATCAGCCCCAGCATTTT.

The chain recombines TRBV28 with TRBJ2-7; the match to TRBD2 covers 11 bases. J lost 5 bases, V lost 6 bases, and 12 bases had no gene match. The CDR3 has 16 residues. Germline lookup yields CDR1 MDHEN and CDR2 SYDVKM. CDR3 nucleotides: TGTGCCAGCAGCCTTACTTTAGCGGGGGGGCCGAACGAGCAGTACTTC. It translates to CASSLTLAGGPNEQYF.

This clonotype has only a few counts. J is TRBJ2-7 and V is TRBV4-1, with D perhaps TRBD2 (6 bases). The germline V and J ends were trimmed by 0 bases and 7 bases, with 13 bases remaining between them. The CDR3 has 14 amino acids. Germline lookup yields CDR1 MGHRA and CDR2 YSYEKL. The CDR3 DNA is TGCGCCAGCAGCCAAGACGGGGGACCGGGGGAGCAGTACTTC. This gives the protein CASSQDGGPGEQYF.

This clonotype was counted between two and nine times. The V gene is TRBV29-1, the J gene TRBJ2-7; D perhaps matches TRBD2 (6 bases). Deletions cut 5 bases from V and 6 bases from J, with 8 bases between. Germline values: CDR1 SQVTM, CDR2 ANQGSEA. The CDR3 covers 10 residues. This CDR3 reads CSVRGSEQYF. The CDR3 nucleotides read TGCAGCGTTCGGGGGAGCGAGCAGTACTTC.

The CDR3 nucleotides are TGTGCCACCCGACGACAGGTCTTTGGAAACACCATATATTTT. Translating it yields CATRRQVFGNTIYF. The gene calls are TRBV6-1 and TRBJ1-3, with a weak D call TRBD1 (6 bases). Germline assignment: CDR1 MNHNS and CDR2 SASEGT. The germline V and J ends were trimmed by 10 bases and 3 bases, with 16 bases remaining between them. This CDR3 spans 14 amino acids.

CDR3 in DNA: TGTGCCAGCAGTTTCCTCGGGGCAGATTCTGCCTACGAGCAGTACTTC. Translation gives CASSFLGADSAYEQYF. The V gene is TRBV28, the J gene TRBJ2-7, with D perhaps TRBD1 or TRBD2 (5 bases each). Between the trimmed V and J ends, which lost 3 bases and 2 bases, there was a span of 17 bases. Germline CDR1 is MDHEN and CDR2 is SYDVKM. CDR3 length: 16 amino acids.